A single sample is the source of the 8 T cell receptor beta chains below, sequenced in a study of blood T cells in healthy people across ages. PCR was performed a second time for about 7 to 11 cycles using a sample-barcoded 5' primer and a J-beta primer mix. TCRdb fed the 5' RACE reads into MiXCR, producing one record per CDR3 protein. Found here are 550,000 to 750,000 distinct CDR3 sequences, 21% of them singletons; the top ten hold about 3.6%. The sample consisted of blood. These receptors were obtained from a man aged 65 to 79 in good health.

The chain uses TRBV21-1 and TRBJ1-5; no DNA check was done on the table's D call, TRBD1. TRBV21-1 constitutes a pseudogene. This CDR3 has 18 residues. CDR3: CASSKRLPPIDHNQPQHF. CDR3 bases: TGTGCCAGCAGCAAACGCCTCCCCCCTATAGATCACAATCAGCCCCAGCATTTT.

The rearrangement uses TRBV5-6 and TRBJ2-5, with TRBD2 as a possible D gene (5 bases). The CDR3 totals 17 residues. Between the trimmed V and J ends, which lost 0 bases and 5 bases, there was a span of 20 bases. CDR1 and CDR2 from the germline V gene are SGHDT and YYEEEE. Here the CDR3 DNA reads TGTGCCAGCAGCTTGGACCCGGGCCAATGGGGAGAGGAGACCCAGTACTTC. This sequence encodes CASSLDPGQWGEETQYF.

This clonotype was counted between two and nine times. The gene calls are TRBV20-1 and TRBJ2-7; D is ambiguous. V lost 6 bases, J lost 2 bases, and 20 bases lay in between. Germline V gene sequence: CDR1 DFQATT, CDR2 SNEGSKA (reference sequence). The CDR3 contains 15 residues. CDR3 loop: CSALVGNSWAYEQYF. CDR3 nucleotide sequence: TGCAGTGCCCTGGTTGGTAACTCCTGGGCCTACGAGCAGTACTTC.

The chain links TRBV7-9 to TRBJ2-3, with 13 bases fitting TRBD2. The CDR3 totals 16 residues. The V and J ends lost 5 bases and 2 bases, in that order; junction bases with no gene match: 4. Germline assignment: CDR1 SEHNR and CDR2 FQNEAQ (reference sequence). Here the CDR3 DNA reads TGTGCCAGCAGCACTGGACTAGCGGGAGCCACAGATACGCAGTATTTT. This gives the protein CASSTGLAGATDTQYF.

The CDR3: CASRRTSGSANIQYF. CDR3 coding DNA: TGTGCCAGCAGACGGACTAGCGGGAGTGCGAACATTCAGTACTTC. V is TRBV27 and J is TRBJ2-4; 13 nucleotides line up with TRBD2. The J segment lost 7 bases and the V segment lost 6 bases, leaving 6 bases of the junction unmatched. From germline, CDR1 is MNHEY and CDR2 SMNVEV (reference sequence). The CDR3 has 15 amino acids.

The V call is TRBV6-5, the J call TRBJ2-1; 9 bases fit TRBD1. After removal of 2 bases from V and 7 bases from J, the junction contained 9 bases not matched to a gene. Per germline, CDR1 MNHEY and CDR2 SVGAGI. The CDR3 contains 16 residues. Written as DNA, the CDR3 is TGTGCCAGCAGTTACCTGACAGGGGGGTATCGGAATGAGCAGTTCTTC. Amino acids: CASSYLTGGYRNEQFF.

The CDR3 DNA follows: TGCGCCAGCAGCGAGGGGACTAGCGGGAGCATGGATACGCAGTATTTT. Translating gives CASSEGTSGSMDTQYF. This rearrangement joins TRBV5-1 to TRBJ2-3, with 14 bases matching TRBD2. The CDR3 consists of 16 residues. Germline CDR1 reads SGHRS; CDR2 reads YFSETQ. The trim removed 4 bases at V and 6 bases at J, leaving 7 bases unmatched.

A remark on this clonotype: Germline and junction disagree at one end, which may indicate a read error. The chain links TRBV12-3 or TRBV12-4 to TRBJ2-7; D may be TRBD2 (6 bases). The CDR3 is made up of 12 amino acids. The CDR3 DNA reads as TGTGCCAGCAGAGGGACGGACTACGAGCAGTGCTTC. It is translated as CASRGTDYEQCF.